This TCR beta chain derives from a study of blood T cell repertoires in COVID-19. V gave up 1 base and J gave up 8 bases; unmatched junction bases: 11. The germline V gene has CDR1 SGHRS and CDR2 YFSETQ. This CDR3 spans 16 amino acids. Per the original methods: Reference gene primer amplification yielded estimated nucleated cell counts. The method was immunoSEQ multiplex PCR; TCRdb's version includes in-frame clones alone and lacks a portion of them. V and J calls plus clone size are reproduced from that table; the DNA served to infer D and trimming. This sample has about 300,000 clones; around nine tenths occur once, and the top ten carry under 3.5%. Allocation to cohorts depended on clinical history reported by the participants. Exposed participants came across a COVID-19 case within 2 weeks before study entry.

This clonotype was obtained from a woman between 45 and 65 years old who had been exposed to COVID-19. The sequencing input was PBMCs or T cells enriched from blood (not recorded which). The gene calls are TRBV5-1 and TRBJ2-1, with 8 nucleotides matching TRBD2. CDR3 DNA: TGCGCCAGCAGCTTGACGCCTAGCGGGCGTTTTGATGAGCAGTTCTTC. Its protein is CASSLTPSGRFDEQFF.